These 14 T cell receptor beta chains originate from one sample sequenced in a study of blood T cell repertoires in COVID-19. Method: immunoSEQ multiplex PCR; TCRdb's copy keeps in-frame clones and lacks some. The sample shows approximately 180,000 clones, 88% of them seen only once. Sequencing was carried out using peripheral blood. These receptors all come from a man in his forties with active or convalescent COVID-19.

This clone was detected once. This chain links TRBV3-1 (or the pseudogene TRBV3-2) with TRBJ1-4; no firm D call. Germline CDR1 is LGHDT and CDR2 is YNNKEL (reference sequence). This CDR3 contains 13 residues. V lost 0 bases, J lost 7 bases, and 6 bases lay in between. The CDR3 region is CASSQDNIEKLFF. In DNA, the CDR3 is TGTGCCAGCAGCCAAGATAATATTGAAAAACTGTTTTTT.

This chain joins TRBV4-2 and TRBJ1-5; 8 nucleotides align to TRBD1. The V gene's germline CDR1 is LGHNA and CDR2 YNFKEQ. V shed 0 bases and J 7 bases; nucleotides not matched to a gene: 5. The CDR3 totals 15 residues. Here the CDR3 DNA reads TGTGCCAGCAGCCAAGAATGGACAGGGAGACAGCCCCAGCATTTT. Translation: CASSQEWTGRQPQHF.

The CDR3 DNA follows: TGTGCCACCAGTGATTTGCGGAGGTTCTCTGGAAACACCATATATTTT. Translated: CATSDLRRFSGNTIYF. The V and J genes are TRBV24-1 and TRBJ1-3; D unclear. The V gene lost 0 bases and the J gene lost 0 bases, with 8 bases spanning the gap. The germline CDR1 and CDR2 sequences are KGHDR and SFDVKD. The CDR3 extends over 16 amino acids.

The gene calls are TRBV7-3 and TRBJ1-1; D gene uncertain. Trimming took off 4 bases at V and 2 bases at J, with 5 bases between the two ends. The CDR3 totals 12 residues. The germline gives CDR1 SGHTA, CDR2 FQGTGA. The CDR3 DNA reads TGTGCCAGCAGCTATGGCAACACTGAAGCTTTCTTT. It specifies CASSYGNTEAFF.

CDR3 DNA sequence: TGTGCCAGTAGTATATTCTTTATAGCCGAGGGAGCTTTCTTT. It is translated as CASSIFFIAEGAFF. The gene calls are TRBV19 and TRBJ1-1; D remains ambiguous. CDR1 is LNHDA, CDR2 SQIVND, per germline (reference sequence). This CDR3 is 14 amino acids long. V lost 2 bases, J lost 10 bases, and 17 bases lay in between.

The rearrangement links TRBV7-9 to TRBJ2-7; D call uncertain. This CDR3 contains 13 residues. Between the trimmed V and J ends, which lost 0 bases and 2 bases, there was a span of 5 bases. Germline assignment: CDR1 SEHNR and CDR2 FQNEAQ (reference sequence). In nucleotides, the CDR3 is TGTGCCAGCAGCTTAGCACATACCTACGAGCAGTACTTC. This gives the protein CASSLAHTYEQYF.

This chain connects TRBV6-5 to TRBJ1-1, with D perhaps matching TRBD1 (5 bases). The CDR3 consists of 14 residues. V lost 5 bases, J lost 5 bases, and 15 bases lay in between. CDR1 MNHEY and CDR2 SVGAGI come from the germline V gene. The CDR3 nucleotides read TGTGCCAGCAGTCCAGGACACGGGGGGACTGAAGCTTTCTTT. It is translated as CASSPGHGGTEAFF.

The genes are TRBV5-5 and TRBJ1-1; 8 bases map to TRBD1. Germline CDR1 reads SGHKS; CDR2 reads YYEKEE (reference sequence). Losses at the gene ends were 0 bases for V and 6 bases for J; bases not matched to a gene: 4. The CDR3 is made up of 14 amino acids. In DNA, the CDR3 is TGTGCCAGCAGCTTGGCTACAGGGGGGCCTGAAGCTTTCTTT. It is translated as CASSLATGGPEAFF.

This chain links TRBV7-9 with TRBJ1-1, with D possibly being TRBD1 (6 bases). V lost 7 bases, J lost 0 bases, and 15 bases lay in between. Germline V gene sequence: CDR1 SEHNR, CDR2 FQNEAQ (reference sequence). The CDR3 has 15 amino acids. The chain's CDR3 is CASNKVQGLNTEAFF. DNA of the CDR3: TGTGCCAGCAATAAAGTACAGGGTCTGAACACTGAAGCTTTCTTT.

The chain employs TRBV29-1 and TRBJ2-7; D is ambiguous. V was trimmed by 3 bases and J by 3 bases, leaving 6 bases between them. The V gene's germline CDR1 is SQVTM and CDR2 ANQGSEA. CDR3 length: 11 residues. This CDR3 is CSVEYGYEQYF. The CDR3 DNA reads TGCAGCGTTGAGTACGGCTACGAGCAGTACTTC.

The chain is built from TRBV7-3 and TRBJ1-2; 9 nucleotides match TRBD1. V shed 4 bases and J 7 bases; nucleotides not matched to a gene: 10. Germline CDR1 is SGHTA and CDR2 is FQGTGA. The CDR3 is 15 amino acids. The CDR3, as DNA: TGTGCCAGCAGCTCCCGGGACAGGGCTCAGGGTGGCTACACCTTC. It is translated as CASSSRDRAQGGYTF.

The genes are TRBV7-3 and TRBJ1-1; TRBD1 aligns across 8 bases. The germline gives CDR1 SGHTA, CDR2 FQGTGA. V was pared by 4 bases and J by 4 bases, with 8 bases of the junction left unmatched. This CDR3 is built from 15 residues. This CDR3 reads CASSSPGQGITEAFF. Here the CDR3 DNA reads TGTGCCAGCAGCTCCCCCGGACAGGGAATCACTGAAGCTTTCTTT.

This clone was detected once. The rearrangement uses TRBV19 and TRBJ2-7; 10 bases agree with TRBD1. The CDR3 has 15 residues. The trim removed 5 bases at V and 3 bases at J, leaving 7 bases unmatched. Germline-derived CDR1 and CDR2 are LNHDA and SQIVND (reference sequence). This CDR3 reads CASSAGQGNIYEQYF. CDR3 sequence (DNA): TGTGCCAGTAGTGCGGGACAGGGGAATATCTACGAGCAGTACTTC. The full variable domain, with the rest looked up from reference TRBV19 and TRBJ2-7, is DGGITQSPKYLFRKEGQNVTLSCEQNLNHDAMYWYRQDPGQGLRLIYYSQIVNDFQKGDIAEGYSVSREKKESFPLTVTSAQKNPTAFYLCASSAGQGNIYEQYFGPGTRLTVT.

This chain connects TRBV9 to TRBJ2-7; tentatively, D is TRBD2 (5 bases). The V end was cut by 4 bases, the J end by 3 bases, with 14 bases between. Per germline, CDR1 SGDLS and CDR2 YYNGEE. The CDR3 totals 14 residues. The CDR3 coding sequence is TGTGCCAGCAGCCCGGACTGGGTGGTCTACGAGCAGTACTTC. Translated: CASSPDWVVYEQYF.